This T cell receptor beta chain stems from a study of T cell responses to AZD1222 COVID-19 vaccine. Second-dose groups at about 4 or about 12 weeks were pooled. Trimming took 4 bases from V and 9 from J; bases not matched to a gene: 5. The CDR3 consists of 14 residues. Germline V gives CDR1 LNHDA, CDR2 SQIVND (reference sequence). Assay: immunoSEQ multiplex PCR; the TCRdb copy retains only in-frame clones and omits some. The sample lists 150,000 to 200,000 clones; 90% were seen once. The chain combines TRBV19 with TRBJ1-6, with 8 bases fitting TRBD1. This specimen was peripheral blood, taken 28 days after the second AZD1222 dose. The TCR sequence derives from an adult who received the AZD1222 COVID-19 vaccine. Here the CDR3 reads CASSTGDRGSPLHF. DNA of the CDR3: TGTGCCAGTAGTACTGGTGACAGGGGTTCACCCCTCCACTTT.